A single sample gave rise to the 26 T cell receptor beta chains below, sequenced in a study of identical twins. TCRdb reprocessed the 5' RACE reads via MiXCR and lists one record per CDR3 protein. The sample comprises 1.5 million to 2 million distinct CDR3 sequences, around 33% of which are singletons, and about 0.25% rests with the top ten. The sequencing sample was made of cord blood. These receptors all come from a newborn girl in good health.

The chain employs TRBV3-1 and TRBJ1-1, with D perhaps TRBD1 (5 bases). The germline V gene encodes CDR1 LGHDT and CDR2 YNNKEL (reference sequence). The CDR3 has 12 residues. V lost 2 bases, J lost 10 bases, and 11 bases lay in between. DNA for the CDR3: TGTGCCAGCAGCCAATCCGGGCAGGGAGCTTTCTTT. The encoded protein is CASSQSGQGAFF.

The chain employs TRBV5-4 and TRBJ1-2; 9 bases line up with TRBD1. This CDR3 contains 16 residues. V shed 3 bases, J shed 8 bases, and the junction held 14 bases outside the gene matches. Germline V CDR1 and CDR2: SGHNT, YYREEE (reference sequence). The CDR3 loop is CASSYDIGTGKGGYTF. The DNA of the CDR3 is TGTGCCAGCAGCTACGACATAGGGACAGGGAAAGGCGGCTACACCTTC.

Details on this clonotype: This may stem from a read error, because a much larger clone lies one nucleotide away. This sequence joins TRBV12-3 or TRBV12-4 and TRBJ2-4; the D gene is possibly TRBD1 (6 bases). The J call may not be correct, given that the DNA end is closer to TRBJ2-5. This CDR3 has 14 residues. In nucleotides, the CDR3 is TGTGTCAGCAGTACGAGGACAGTGTCGGAGACCCAGTACTTC. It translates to CVSSTRTVSETQYF.

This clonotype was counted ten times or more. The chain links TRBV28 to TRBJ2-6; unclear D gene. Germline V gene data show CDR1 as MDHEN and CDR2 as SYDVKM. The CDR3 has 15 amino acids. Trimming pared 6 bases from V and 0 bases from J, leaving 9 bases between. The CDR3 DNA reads TGTGCCAGCAGCCGACTTGACTCTGGGGCCAACGTCCTGACTTTC. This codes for CASSRLDSGANVLTF.

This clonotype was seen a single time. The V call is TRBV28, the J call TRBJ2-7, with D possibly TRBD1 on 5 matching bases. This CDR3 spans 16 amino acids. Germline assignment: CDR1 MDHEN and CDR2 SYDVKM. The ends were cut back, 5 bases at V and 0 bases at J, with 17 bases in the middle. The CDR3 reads CASSPSTVPYSYEQYF. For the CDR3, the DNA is TGTGCCAGCAGTCCTTCGACAGTGCCTTACTCCTACGAGCAGTACTTC.

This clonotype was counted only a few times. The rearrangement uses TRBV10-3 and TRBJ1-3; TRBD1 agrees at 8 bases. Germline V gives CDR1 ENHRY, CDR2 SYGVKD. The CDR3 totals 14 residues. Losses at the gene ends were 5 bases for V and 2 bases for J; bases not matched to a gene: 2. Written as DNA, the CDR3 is TGTGCCATCAGTTCGACAGGGGCTGGAAACACCATATATTTT. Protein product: CAISSTGAGNTIYF.

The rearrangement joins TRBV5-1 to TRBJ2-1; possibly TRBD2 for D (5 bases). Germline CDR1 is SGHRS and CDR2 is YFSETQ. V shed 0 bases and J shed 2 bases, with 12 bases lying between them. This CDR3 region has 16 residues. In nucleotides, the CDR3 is TGCGCCAGCAGCTTGGACTGGCGGGCCCCCTACAATGAGCAGTTCTTC. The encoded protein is CASSLDWRAPYNEQFF. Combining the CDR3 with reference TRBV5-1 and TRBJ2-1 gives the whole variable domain KAGVTQTPRYLIKTRGQQVTLSCSPISGHRSVSWYQQTPGQGLQFLFEYFSETQRNKGNFPGRFSGRQFSNSRSEMNVSTLELGDSALYLCASSLDWRAPYNEQFFGPGTRLTVL.

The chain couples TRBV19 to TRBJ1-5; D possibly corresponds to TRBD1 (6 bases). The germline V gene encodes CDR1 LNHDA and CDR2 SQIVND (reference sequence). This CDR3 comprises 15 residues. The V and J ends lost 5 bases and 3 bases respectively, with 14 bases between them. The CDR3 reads CASSAQTGNNQPQHF. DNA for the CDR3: TGTGCCAGTAGTGCCCAGACAGGCAACAATCAGCCCCAGCATTTT. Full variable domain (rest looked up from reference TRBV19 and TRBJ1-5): DGGITQSPKYLFRKEGQNVTLSCEQNLNHDAMYWYRQDPGQGLRLIYYSQIVNDFQKGDIAEGYSVSREKKESFPLTVTSAQKNPTAFYLCASSAQTGNNQPQHFGDGTRLSIL.

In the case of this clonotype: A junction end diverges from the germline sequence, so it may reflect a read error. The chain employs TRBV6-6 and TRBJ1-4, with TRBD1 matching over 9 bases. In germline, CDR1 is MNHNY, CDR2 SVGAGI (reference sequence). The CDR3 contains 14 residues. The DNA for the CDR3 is TGTGCCAGCAGTGACTCCGGGACAGGGCTAAAACTGTTTTTT. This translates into CASSDSGTGLKLFF.

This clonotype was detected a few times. CDR3 DNA: TGTGCCAGCAGTTTCCGCAGGCTATCTAACTATGGCTACACCTTC. Translated, it gives CASSFRRLSNYGYTF. The chain combines TRBV12-3 or TRBV12-4 with TRBJ1-2; D remains ambiguous. The germline V and J ends were trimmed by 3 bases and 0 bases, with 11 bases remaining between them. The CDR3 is 15 amino acids.

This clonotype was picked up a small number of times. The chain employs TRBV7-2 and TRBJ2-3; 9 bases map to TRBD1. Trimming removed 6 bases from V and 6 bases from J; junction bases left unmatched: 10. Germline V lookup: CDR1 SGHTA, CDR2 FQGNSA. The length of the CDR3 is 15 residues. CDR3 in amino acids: CASSTRDRVVDTQYF. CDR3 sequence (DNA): TGTGCCAGCAGTACACGGGACAGGGTGGTGGATACGCAGTATTTT. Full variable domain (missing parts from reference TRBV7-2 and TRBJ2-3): GAGVSQSPSNKVTEKGKDVELRCDPISGHTALYWYRQSLGQGLEFLIYFQGNSAPDKSGLPSDRFSAERTGGSVSTLTIQRTQQEDSAVYLCASSTRDRVVDTQYFGPGTRLTVL.

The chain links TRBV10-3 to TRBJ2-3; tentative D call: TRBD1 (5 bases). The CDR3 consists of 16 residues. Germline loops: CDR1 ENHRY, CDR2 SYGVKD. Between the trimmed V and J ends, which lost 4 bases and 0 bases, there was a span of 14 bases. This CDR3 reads CAISGWGLGSTDTQYF. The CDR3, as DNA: TGTGCCATCAGTGGATGGGGCCTTGGGAGCACAGATACGCAGTATTTT.

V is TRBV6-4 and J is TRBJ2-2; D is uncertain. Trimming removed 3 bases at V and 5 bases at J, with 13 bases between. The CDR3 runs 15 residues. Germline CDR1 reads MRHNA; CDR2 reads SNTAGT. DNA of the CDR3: TGTGCCAGCAGTGAGACTCCGAGGTGGACCGGGGAGCTGTTTTTT. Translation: CASSETPRWTGELFF.

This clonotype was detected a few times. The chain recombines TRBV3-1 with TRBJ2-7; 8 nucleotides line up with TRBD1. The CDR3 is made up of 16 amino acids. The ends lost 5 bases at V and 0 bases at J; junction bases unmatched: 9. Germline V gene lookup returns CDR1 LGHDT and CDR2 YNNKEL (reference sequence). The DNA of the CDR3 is TGTGCCAGCAGCTCAAGTGGACAGGGCCCCTCCTACGAGCAGTACTTC. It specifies CASSSSGQGPSYEQYF.

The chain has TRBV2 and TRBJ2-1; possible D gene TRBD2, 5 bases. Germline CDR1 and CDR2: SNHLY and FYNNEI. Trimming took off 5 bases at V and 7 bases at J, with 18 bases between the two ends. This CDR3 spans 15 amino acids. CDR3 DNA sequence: TGTGCCAGCAGTCCGAGGGAGACTCTTTTGAATGAGCAGTTCTTC. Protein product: CASSPRETLLNEQFF. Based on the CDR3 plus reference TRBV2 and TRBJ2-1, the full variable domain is EPEVTQTPSHQVTQMGQEVILRCVPISNHLYFYWYRQILGQKVEFLVSFYNNEISEKSEIFDDQFSVERPDGSNFTLKIRSTKLEDSAMYFCASSPRETLLNEQFFGPGTRLTVL.

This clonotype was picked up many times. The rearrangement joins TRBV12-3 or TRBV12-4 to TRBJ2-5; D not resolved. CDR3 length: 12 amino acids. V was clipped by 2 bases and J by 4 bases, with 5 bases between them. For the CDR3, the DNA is TGTGCCAGCAGTTTATTTGCAGAGACCCAGTACTTC. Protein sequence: CASSLFAETQYF.

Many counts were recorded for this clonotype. The CDR3 loop is CASSLGAGNYGYTF. DNA of the CDR3: TGTGCCAGCAGTTTAGGGGCAGGGAACTATGGCTACACCTTC. This chain joins TRBV28 and TRBJ1-2; perhaps TRBD1 as D (5 bases). This CDR3 has 14 amino acids. CDR1 MDHEN and CDR2 SYDVKM come from the germline V gene. V was cut by 2 bases and J by 2 bases, with 9 bases left in between.

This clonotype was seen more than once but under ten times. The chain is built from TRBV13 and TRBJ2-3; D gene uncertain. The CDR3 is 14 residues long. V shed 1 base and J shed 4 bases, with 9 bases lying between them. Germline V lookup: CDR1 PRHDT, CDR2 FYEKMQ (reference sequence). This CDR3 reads CASSLVSSPDTQYF. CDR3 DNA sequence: TGTGCCAGCAGCTTAGTAAGCAGTCCAGATACGCAGTATTTT.

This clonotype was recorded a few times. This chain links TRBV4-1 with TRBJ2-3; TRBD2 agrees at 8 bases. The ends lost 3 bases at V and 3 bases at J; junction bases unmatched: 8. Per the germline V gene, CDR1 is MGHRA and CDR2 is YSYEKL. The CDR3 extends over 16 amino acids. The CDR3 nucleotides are TGCGCCAGCAGCCACCTTTCCAGCGGGAGTACAGATACGCAGTATTTT. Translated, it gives CASSHLSSGSTDTQYF.

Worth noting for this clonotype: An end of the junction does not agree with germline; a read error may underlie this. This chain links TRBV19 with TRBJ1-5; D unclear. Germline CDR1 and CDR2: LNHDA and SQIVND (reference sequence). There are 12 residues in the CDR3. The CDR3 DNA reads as TGTGCCAGTAGGTGGCTCGGGCAGCTCCAGCATTTT. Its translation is CASRWLGQLQHF. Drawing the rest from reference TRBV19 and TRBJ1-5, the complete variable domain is DGGITQSPKYLFRKEGQNVTLSCEQNLNHDAMYWYRQDPGQGLRLIYYSQIVNDFQKGDIAEGYSVSREKKESFPLTVTSAQKNPTAFYLCASRWLGQLQHFGDGTRLSIL.

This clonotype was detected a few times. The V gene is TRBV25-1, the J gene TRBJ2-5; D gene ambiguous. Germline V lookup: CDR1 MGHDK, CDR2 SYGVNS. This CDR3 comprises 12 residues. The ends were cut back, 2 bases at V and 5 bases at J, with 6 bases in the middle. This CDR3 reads CASSENMETQYF. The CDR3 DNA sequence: TGTGCCAGCAGTGAAAACATGGAGACCCAGTACTTC.

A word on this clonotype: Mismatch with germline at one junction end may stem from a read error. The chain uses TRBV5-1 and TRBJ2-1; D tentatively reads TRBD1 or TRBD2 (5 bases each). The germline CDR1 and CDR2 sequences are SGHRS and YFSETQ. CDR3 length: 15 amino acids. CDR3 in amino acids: CAGSLSGRGYNEQFF. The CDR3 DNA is TGCGCCGGCAGCTTATCAGGGAGAGGGTACAATGAGCAGTTCTTC. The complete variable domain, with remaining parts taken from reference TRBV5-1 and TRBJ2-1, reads KAGVTQTPRYLIKTRGQQVTLSCSPISGHRSVSWYQQTPGQGLQFLFEYFSETQRNKGNFPGRFSGRQFSNSRSEMNVSTLELGDSALYLCAGSLSGRGYNEQFFGPGTRLTVL.

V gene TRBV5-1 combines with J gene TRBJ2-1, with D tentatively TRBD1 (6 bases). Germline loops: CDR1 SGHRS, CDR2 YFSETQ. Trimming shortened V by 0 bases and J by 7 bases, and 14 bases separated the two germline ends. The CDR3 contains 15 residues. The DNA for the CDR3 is TGCGCCAGCAGCTTGGGGACAGTGGGGGAGAATGAGCAGTTCTTC. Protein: CASSLGTVGENEQFF.

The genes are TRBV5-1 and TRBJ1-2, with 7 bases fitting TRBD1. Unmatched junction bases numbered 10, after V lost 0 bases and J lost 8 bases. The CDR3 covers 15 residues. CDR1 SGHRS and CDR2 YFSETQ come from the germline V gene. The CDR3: CASSLALGQAIGYTF. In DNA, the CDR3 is TGCGCCAGCAGCTTGGCCCTAGGACAGGCCATCGGCTACACCTTC.

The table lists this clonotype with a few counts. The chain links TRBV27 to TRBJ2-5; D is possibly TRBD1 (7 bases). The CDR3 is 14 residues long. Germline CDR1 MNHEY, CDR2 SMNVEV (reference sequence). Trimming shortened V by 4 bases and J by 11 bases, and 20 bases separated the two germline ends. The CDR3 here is CASSSGGQGERQYF. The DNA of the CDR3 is TGTGCCAGCAGTTCCGGGGGCCAGGGGGAACGGCAGTACTTC.

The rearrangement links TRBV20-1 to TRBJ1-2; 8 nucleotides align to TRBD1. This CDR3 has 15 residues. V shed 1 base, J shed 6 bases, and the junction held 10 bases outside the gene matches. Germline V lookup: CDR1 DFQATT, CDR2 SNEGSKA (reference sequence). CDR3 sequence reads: CSARGHKDRVDGYTF. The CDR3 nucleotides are TGCAGTGCTAGAGGTCATAAGGACAGGGTTGATGGCTACACCTTC.